This TCR beta chain stems from a study of blood T cell repertoires in COVID-19. Study-level background: COVID-19 samples collected from the United States, Italy and Spain covered acute and convalescent phases. PBMCs, B-cell-depleted T cells, or T cells were the source of the cDNA or gDNA that made up the material.

Looked up from germline, CDR1 is MNHEY and CDR2 is SMNVEV (reference sequence). V was trimmed by 10 bases and J by 2 bases, leaving 12 bases between them. The CDR3 covers 13 residues. In the original workflow: Scientists estimated how many nucleated cells there were by amplifying reference gene primers. Assay: immunoSEQ multiplex PCR; the TCRdb copy retains only in-frame clones and omits some. Clone size and V and J calls were adopted from that table, with D and trimming inferred from the DNA. The profile shows around 97,000 clones, 82% of them singletons. This TCR came from a man aged 65 to 79 with acute or convalescent COVID-19. The gene calls are TRBV27 and TRBJ2-1, with unresolved D. Source material: peripheral blood. The CDR3 region is CATSGSPYNEQFF. In DNA, the CDR3 is TGTGCCACCTCGGGTTCTCCCTACAATGAGCAGTTCTTC.